This T cell receptor (beta chain) was identified during a study of human T cells and chemical hapten exposure. TCRdb processed the RACE reads anew with MiXCR; each CDR3 protein has one entry. The data hold 65,000 to 90,000 distinct CDR3 sequences, with less than 15% observed a single time. V trimming: 6 bases; J trimming: 4 bases; junction bases outside the gene matches: 21. Looked up from germline, CDR1 is MNHEY and CDR2 is SMNVEV (reference sequence). The CDR3 length is 18 residues. Regarding time point: pre-sensitization, week 0. The treatment was: therapeutic diphenylcyclopropenone sensitization with weekly scalp DPC. This clonotype appeared many times.

This clonotype originated in a woman aged 50 to 65 with alopecia areata. Some clones in this sample may be carry-over from other donors' samples. The chain employs TRBV27 and TRBJ2-7; 7 bases fit TRBD2. This sample comprised whole blood, obtained in connection with sensitization to the hapten diphenylcyclopropenone (DPC). Written as DNA, the CDR3 is TGTGCCAGCAGAAGTACTTTAGGCCACACGCGGGAGAGGTACGAGCAGTACTTC. Its translation: CASRSTLGHTRERYEQYF.